These 6 T cell receptor beta chains were sequenced from one sample in a study of CD8 T cells in ankylosing spondylitis. TCRdb re-called the 5' RACE reads through MiXCR, storing one row per CDR3 protein. There are about 210,000 distinct CDR3 sequences in the sample; over 7% occur only once, and 4.8% lies in the top ten. Material: blood, either unsorted or a sorted T cell fraction (not recorded which). The receptor set was obtained from a female donor with ankylosing spondylitis or in good health (not recorded which).

This clonotype has ten or more counts. The chain couples TRBV5-1 to TRBJ1-3; no firm D call. V lost 0 bases, J lost 2 bases, and 9 bases lay in between. CDR1 and CDR2 (germline): SGHRS, YFSETQ. The CDR3 loop spans 15 amino acids. This CDR3 is CASSLVGVTGNTIYF. CDR3 DNA sequence: TGCGCCAGCAGCTTGGTTGGGGTAACTGGAAACACCATATATTTT.

V usage is TRBV7-1 and J usage is TRBJ2-1; a weak D match, TRBD2 (5 bases). TRBV7-1 is labeled an ORF, and its function is uncertain. Trimming left V 5 bases short and J 3 bases short, with 14 bases between. The CDR3 is 15 amino acids. The CDR3: CASSPSGALYNEQFF. The CDR3 DNA is TGTGCCAGCAGCCCCAGCGGTGCCCTCTACAATGAGCAGTTCTTC.

The V gene is TRBV7-2, the J gene TRBJ2-2; D might be TRBD2 (5 bases). Germline CDR1 SGHTA, CDR2 FQGNSA. The CDR3 length is 15 residues. V lost 5 bases and J 1 base, leaving 11 bases between the germline ends. The CDR3 DNA reads TGTGCCAGCAGCCCGAGGGAACTGAACACCGGGGAGCTGTTTTTT. This encodes CASSPRELNTGELFF. The variable domain in full, completed from reference TRBV7-2 and TRBJ2-2, reads GAGVSQSPSNKVTEKGKDVELRCDPISGHTALYWYRQSLGQGLEFLIYFQGNSAPDKSGLPSDRFSAERTGGSVSTLTIQRTQQEDSAVYLCASSPRELNTGELFFGEGSRLTVL.

On this clonotype itself: A much larger clone is a single base away; this may be a read error. The rearrangement links TRBV2 to TRBJ2-5, with no clear D. Germline CDR1 is SNHLY and CDR2 is FYNNEI. CDR3 length equals 11 residues. V lost 1 base, J lost 7 bases, and 4 bases lay in between. CDR3 sequence reads: CASSEEATQYF. The CDR3 DNA reads TGTGCCAGCAGTGAAGAAGCGACCCAGTACTTC.

This clonotype was detected many times. The rearrangement joins TRBV27 to TRBJ2-5; no clear D gene. The CDR3 is made up of 13 amino acids. Germline loops: CDR1 MNHEY, CDR2 SMNVEV (reference sequence). V lost 5 bases, J lost 5 bases, and 12 bases lay in between. The CDR3 region has the DNA TGTGCCAGCAGTCTATACGACTCGGAGACCCAGTACTTC. This sequence encodes CASSLYDSETQYF.

This clonotype was seen at least ten times. J is TRBJ2-1 and V is TRBV9; possible D gene TRBD2, 7 bases. Germline V CDR1 and CDR2: SGDLS, YYNGEE. V gave up 5 bases and J gave up 8 bases, with 14 bases separating them. This CDR3 contains 13 residues. Here the CDR3 reads CASRGGGGDEQFF. The CDR3 DNA reads TGTGCCAGCAGGGGAGGGGGGGGCGATGAGCAGTTCTTC.